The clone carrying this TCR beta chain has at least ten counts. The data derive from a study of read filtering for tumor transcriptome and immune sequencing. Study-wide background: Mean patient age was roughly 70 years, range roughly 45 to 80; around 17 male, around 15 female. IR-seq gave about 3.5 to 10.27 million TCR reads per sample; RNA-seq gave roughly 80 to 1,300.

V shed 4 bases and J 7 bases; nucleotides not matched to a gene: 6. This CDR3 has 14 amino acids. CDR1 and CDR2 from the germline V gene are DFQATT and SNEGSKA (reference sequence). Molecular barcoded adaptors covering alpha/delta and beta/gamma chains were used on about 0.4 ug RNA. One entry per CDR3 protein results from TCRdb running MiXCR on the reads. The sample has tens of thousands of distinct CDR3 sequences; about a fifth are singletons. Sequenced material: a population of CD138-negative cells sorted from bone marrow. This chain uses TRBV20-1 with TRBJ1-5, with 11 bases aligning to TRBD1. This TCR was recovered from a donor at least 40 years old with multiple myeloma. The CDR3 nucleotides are TGCAGTGCTATACTAGGGACAGGGGGACAGCCCCAGCATTTT. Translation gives CSAILGTGGQPQHF.